This note documents a single T cell receptor beta chain sequence. The antigen remains unidentified. The data originate from a study of OX40 agonist ivuxolimab in advanced cancers. For the study at large: The dose-escalation cohort was around 83% male, with a mean age of around 60 years, ranging roughly 20 to 90. Three individuals attained partial responses, comprising one hepatocellular carcinoma case and two cutaneous melanoma cases. Study findings and constraints: Both blood CD4+ and CD8+ T cells showed clonal growth by week 6 at 0.1 to 3.0 mg/kg.

With V trimmed by 2 bases and J by 0 bases, 21 bases remained unmatched. Germline lookup yields CDR1 MNHNS and CDR2 SASEGT. The CDR3 loop spans 21 amino acids. Measured with immunoSEQ multiplex PCR; TCRdb has only the in-frame clones, and not every one. The sample records approximately 60,000 clones, 84% being singletons. This receptor was taken from an adult with an advanced solid tumor such as melanoma, head and neck, liver or kidney cancer. Sequenced material: CD4+ or CD8+ T cells sorted from blood, taken in a trial of the OX40 agonist ivuxolimab. The chain couples TRBV6-1 to TRBJ1-1; 7 bases map to TRBD1. In DNA form, the CDR3 reads TGTGCCAGCAGTGAAAGAACGGGTCCGGGACAGAGAACTACACTGAACACTGAAGCTTTCTTT. This encodes CASSERTGPGQRTTLNTEAFF.